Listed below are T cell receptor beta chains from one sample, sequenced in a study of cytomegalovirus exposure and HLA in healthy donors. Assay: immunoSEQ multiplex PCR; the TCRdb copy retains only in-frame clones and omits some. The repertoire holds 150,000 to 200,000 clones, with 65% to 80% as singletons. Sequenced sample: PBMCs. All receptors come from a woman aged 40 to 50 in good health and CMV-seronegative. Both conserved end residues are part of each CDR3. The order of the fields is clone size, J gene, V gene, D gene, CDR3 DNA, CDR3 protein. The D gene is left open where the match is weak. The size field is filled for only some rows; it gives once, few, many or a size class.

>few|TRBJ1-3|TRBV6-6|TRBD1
TGTGCCAGCAGTCTGGGACAGGGTAGCTCTGGAAACACCATATATTTT
CASSLGQGSSGNTIYF
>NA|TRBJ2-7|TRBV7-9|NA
TGTGCCAGCAGCCCCCAGGACGAGCAGTACTTC
CASSPQDEQYF
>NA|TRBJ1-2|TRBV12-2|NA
TGTGCAAGTCGCGCTGGGTGGGGCAACTATGGCTACACCTTC
CASRAGWGNYGYTF
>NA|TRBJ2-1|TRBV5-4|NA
TGTGCCAGCACTGCGGAGGCCCAGCAGTTCTTC
CASTAEAQQFF
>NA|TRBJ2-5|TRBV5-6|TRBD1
TGTGCCAGCAGCCTTCACCTCGGGGACAGCCAAGAGACCCAGTACTTC
CASSLHLGDSQETQYF
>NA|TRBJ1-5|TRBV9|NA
TGTGCCAGCAGCGCCGAAGGCGGTCTGAATCAGCCCCAGCATTTT
CASSAEGGLNQPQHF
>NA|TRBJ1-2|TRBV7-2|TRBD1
TGTGCCAGCAGCTTGGCGGCGGACAGGGGTAGAGGCTACACCTTC
CASSLAADRGRGYTF
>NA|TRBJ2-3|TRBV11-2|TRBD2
TGTGCCAGCAGCTCGGGACTAGCGGAGAGCACAGATACGCAGTATTTT
CASSSGLAESTDTQYF
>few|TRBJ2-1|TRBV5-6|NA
TGTGCCAGCAGCCTGGGCAGGGGCCATGAGCAGTTCTTC
CASSLGRGHEQFF
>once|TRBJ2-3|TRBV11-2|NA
TGTGCCAGCAGCTCCGGGGTCCAAACAGATACGCAGTATTTT
CASSSGVQTDTQYF
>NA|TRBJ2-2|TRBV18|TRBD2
TGTGCCAGCTCCCGACTAGCGGGGATGAACACCGGGGAGCTGTTTTTT
CASSRLAGMNTGELFF
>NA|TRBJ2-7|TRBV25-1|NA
TGTGCCAGCAGTGAAGAGGGCCTCTTAAACGAGCAGTACTTC
CASSEEGLLNEQYF
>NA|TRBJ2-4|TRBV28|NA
TGTGCCAGCAGTCATACCCGGAGGTCCAAAAACATTCAGTACTTC
CASSHTRRSKNIQYF
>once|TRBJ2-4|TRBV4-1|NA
TGCGCCAGCAGCCAAGGTGGGGGCACAAACATTCAGTACTTC
CASSQGGGTNIQYF
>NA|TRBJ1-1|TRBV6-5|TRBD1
TGTGCCAGCAGCATAGGGACAGGAGAAGCTTTCTTT
CASSIGTGEAFF
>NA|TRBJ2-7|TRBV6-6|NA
TGTGCCAGCAGTTACAATGGGGCCAGGGCCGAGCAGTACTTC
CASSYNGARAEQYF
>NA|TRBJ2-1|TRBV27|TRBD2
TGTGCCAGCAGTTTCCTTCTAGCGGGAGGTAGGAATGAGCAGTTCTTC
CASSFLLAGGRNEQFF